What follows is one T cell receptor beta chain and its context. The data were taken from a study of CD8+ T cells in alopecia areata. V lost 0 bases, J lost 5 bases, and 14 bases lay in between. Germline CDR1 is SGHRS and CDR2 is YFSETQ. The length of the CDR3 is 16 residues. Using a FACSAria, the CD4+ and CD8+ T cells were sorted from the PBMCs. After isolation, RNA underwent reverse transcription to generate cDNA as the sequencing template. Libraries were prepared by immunoSEQ multiplex PCR; TCRdb keeps only in-frame clonotypes and omits some of them. The sample has some 130,000 clones, around 49% seen once; the top ten hold around a sixth.

This receptor was identified in a human donor with alopecia areata. Sequences were derived from CD8+ T cells sorted from blood, sampled at week 0. The genes are TRBV5-1 and TRBJ2-2, with D possibly matching TRBD2 (5 bases). CDR3 coding DNA: TGCGCCAGCAGCTTGGCTGGCAGGAGGTGGACCGGGGAGCTGTTTTTT. Protein: CASSLAGRRWTGELFF.